These T cell receptor beta chains were read from a single sample in a study of T cells after yellow fever vaccination. TCRdb used MiXCR to reprocess the 5' RACE reads, holding one entry per CDR3 protein. In the table there are more than 120,000 distinct CDR3 sequences, around 7.7% of which are singletons. The starting material was CD4+ T cells sorted from PBMCs, obtained 5 days after the yellow fever booster vaccination. Receptors originate from a young man who received the YFV17D yellow fever vaccine. The CDR3 runs from the conserved cysteine through the conserved F or W. The D gene is left open where the match is weak. Some rows have no size entry. The others give once, few or many, or a class for an expanded clone.

clone size,J gene,V gene,D gene,CDR3 length,CDR3 DNA,CDR3 protein
few,TRBJ1-5,TRBV20-1,.,13,TGCAGTGCTAGGGAGGGTGGCAATCAGCCCCAGCATTTT,CSAREGGNQPQHF
many,TRBJ2-7,TRBV5-4,TRBD2,14,TGTGCCAGCAGCCGGGAGGGGCGGCTATACGAGCAGTACTTC,CASSREGRLYEQYF
many,TRBJ2-1,TRBV6-5,TRBD1,15,TGTGCCAGCAGTTACTCAGGGGGCGCCTACAATGAGCAGTTCTTC,CASSYSGGAYNEQFF
many,TRBJ2-7,TRBV5-1,.,14,TGCGCCAGCAGCCTGAACGACGGGTCGAAGCTGAAGTACTTC,CASSLNDGSKLKYF
many,TRBJ2-1,TRBV29-1,TRBD1,14,TGCAGCGGTAGACAGGGGCAGTTAGTTAATGAGCAGTTCTTC,CSGRQGQLVNEQFF
many,TRBJ1-5,TRBV6-5,.,15,TGTGCCAGCAGTTACGGACGATATAGCAATCAGCCCCAGCATTTT,CASSYGRYSNQPQHF
many,TRBJ2-7,TRBV20-1,.,11,TGCAGTTCTGCTCGGGGCTACGAGCAGTACTTC,CSSARGYEQYF
many,TRBJ1-2,TRBV15,.,13,TGTGCCACCAGCAGAGGCGAGGGGTATGGCTACACCTTC,CATSRGEGYGYTF
many,TRBJ2-1,TRBV7-2,.,16,TGTGCCAGCAGCCGCCACCGGGACCTCACGGCCAATGAGCAGTTCTTC,CASSRHRDLTANEQFF
many,TRBJ1-2,TRBV19,TRBD1,14,TGTGCCAGTAGTGTCCGGGACAGGGTCAATGGCTACACCTTC,CASSVRDRVNGYTF
many,TRBJ1-2,TRBV9,.,14,TGTGCCAGCAGCGTAGGGACGGCAGACTATGGCTACACCTTC,CASSVGTADYGYTF
many,TRBJ2-1,TRBV6-5,.,15,TGTGCCAGCAGTTTTGAGACTAGCTCCTACAATGAGCAGTTCTTC,CASSFETSSYNEQFF
.,TRBJ2-7,TRBV20-1,.,15,TGCAGTGCTAGAGTCAGGGGCCGTAGTACCTACGAGCAGTACTTC,CSARVRGRSTYEQYF
many,TRBJ1-1,TRBV6-2/TRBV6-3,.,17,TGTGCCAGCAGTTACCCTTTACGACAGCCTGGATCCTCTGAAGCTTTCTTT,CASSYPLRQPGSSEAFF
few,TRBJ2-5,TRBV30,.,12,TGTGCCTGGATGGGATCCACAGAGACCCAGTACTTC,CAWMGSTETQYF
many,TRBJ2-2,TRBV5-1,.,14,TGCGCCAGCCGACCGGGACCGCACACCGGGGAGCTGTTTTTT,CASRPGPHTGELFF
many,TRBJ2-1,TRBV27,TRBD2,15,TGTGCCAGCAGCCTTGGAGGGACTAATTACAATGAGCAGTTCTTC,CASSLGGTNYNEQFF
few,TRBJ2-1,TRBV5-4,.,14,TGTGCCAGCAGCGCACCCTGGGCCCCCAATGAGCAGTTCTTC,CASSAPWAPNEQFF
few,TRBJ2-7,TRBV20-1,TRBD2,14,TGCAGTGCTAGTCGGGGAGGGGCTACGGCGGAGCAGTACTTC,CSASRGGATAEQYF
few,TRBJ2-3,TRBV7-2,.,13,TGTGCCAGCAGCCCAGAGGGTGTAGATACGCAGTATTTT,CASSPEGVDTQYF
many,TRBJ2-7,TRBV7-2,.,15,TGTGCCAGCAGCTTCGCTCTAGCATACGCCGGGGAGCAGTACTTC,CASSFALAYAGEQYF
many,TRBJ2-3,TRBV20-1,.,14,TGCAGTGCTAACATAGCGGCTGGCACAGATACGCAGTATTTT,CSANIAAGTDTQYF
few,TRBJ2-2,TRBV5-1,TRBD2,16,TGCGCCAGCAGCATAAATAGCGGGAGGAACACCGGGGAGCTGTTTTTT,CASSINSGRNTGELFF
.,TRBJ2-1,TRBV3-1,TRBD2,18,TGTGCCTGCAGCCAAGATCCAGCGGGAGGGCCCTCTTACGATGAGCAGTTCTTC,CACSQDPAGGPSYDEQFF
many,TRBJ2-5,TRBV27,.,14,TGTGCCAGCAGTCATACCCTTAACCAAGAGACCCAGTACTTC,CASSHTLNQETQYF
many,TRBJ1-5,TRBV7-2,.,14,TGTGCCAGCAGCTTAGCGCATATAGGTCAGCCCCAGCATTTT,CASSLAHIGQPQHF
few,TRBJ2-1,TRBV10-3,TRBD1,15,TGTGCCATCAGTCAGGACAGGGGAGGCATAAATGAGCAGTTCTTC,CAISQDRGGINEQFF
many,TRBJ1-4,TRBV27,.,17,TGTGCCAGCAGTAGACTACAGGGATTGGCAACTAATGAAAAACTGTTTTTT,CASSRLQGLATNEKLFF
.,TRBJ2-5,TRBV5-4,.,14,TGTGCCAGCAGCCGAAGCCGGGACCAGGAGACCCAGTACTTC,CASSRSRDQETQYF
many,TRBJ2-5,TRBV29-1,.,12,TGCAGCGCCAAGGGTAGCGGAGAGACCCAGTACTTC,CSAKGSGETQYF
many,TRBJ2-5,TRBV20-1,.,14,TGCAGTTTCAACTCACCGGAACAGGAACGGGCCCAGTACTTC,CSFNSPEQERAQYF
few,TRBJ1-5,TRBV5-1,.,14,TGCGCCAGCAGCTTGGAGAGCCTCAATCAGCCCCAGCATTTT,CASSLESLNQPQHF
many,TRBJ2-7,TRBV5-1,TRBD2,16,TGCGCCAGCAGCGGCGGACTAGCGGACCCTCCTTACGAGCAGTACTTC,CASSGGLADPPYEQYF
many,TRBJ2-5,TRBV29-1,.,12,TGCAGCGTAACCCGGGGCCAAGAGACCCAGTACTTC,CSVTRGQETQYF
few,TRBJ2-3,TRBV20-1,TRBD1,17,TGCTGTGGCGAGGGACAGGGGACTCGGGAGGGCCTATATACGCAGTATTTT,CCGEGQGTREGLYTQYF
many,TRBJ2-4,TRBV15,.,18,TGTGCCACCAGCAGAGAGAGAGCCGGGGGGCTAGCCAAAAACATTCAGTACTTC,CATSRERAGGLAKNIQYF